This T cell receptor beta chain stems from a study of blood T cells in healthy people across ages. The use of a sample-barcoded 5' primer and a J-beta primer mix characterized a second PCR of about 6 to 11 cycles. MiXCR, applied by TCRdb to the 5' RACE reads, yields one record per CDR3 protein. The sample consists of approximately 1.5 million distinct CDR3 sequences, 30% to 40% of them appearing once. Unmatched junction bases numbered 5, after V lost 3 bases and J lost 0 bases. From germline, CDR1 is LNHNV and CDR2 YYDKDF (reference sequence). CDR3 length: 15 residues. This sequence originates from a woman under 40 in good health. Source material: blood. The chain couples TRBV15 to TRBJ2-7; TRBD1 agrees at 7 bases. The DNA of the CDR3 is TGTGCCACCAGCAGGGACAGGACGAACTCCTACGAGCAGTACTTC. It codes for CATSRDRTNSYEQYF.